This T cell receptor (beta chain) stems from a study of blood T cell repertoires in COVID-19. Study context: Whether acute or convalescent, the COVID-19 samples came from the United States, Italy and Spain. PBMCs, B-cell-depleted T cells, or T cells provided the cDNA or gDNA that made up the material.

V was pared by 0 bases and J by 0 bases, with 12 bases between. Per the germline V gene, CDR1 is SGHTA and CDR2 is FQGNSA. This CDR3 comprises 16 residues. Per the study methods: Amplification of reference gene primers provided the estimated nucleated cell counts. Sequencing used immunoSEQ multiplex PCR; TCRdb keeps in-frame clones, though not all of them. V and J calls and clone size follow that table, whereas D and trimming were derived from the DNA. The sample includes some 240,000 clones, around 85% of them seen just once. Sequences were obtained from peripheral blood. The V gene is TRBV7-2, the J gene TRBJ2-7; no reliable D call. This sequence was found in a woman older than 75 with acute or convalescent COVID-19. The CDR3: CASSLARGVGSYEQYF. CDR3 DNA sequence: TGTGCCAGCAGCTTAGCTCGAGGTGTCGGCTCCTACGAGCAGTACTTC.